This T cell receptor beta chain was documented in a study of shared clonotypes between healthy human individuals. The CDR3 loop spans 13 amino acids. Germline CDR1 reads LNHDA; CDR2 reads SQIVND (reference sequence). Trimming left V 4 bases short and J 6 bases short, with 9 bases between. Each subset's genomic DNA was shared equally among a number of immunoSEQ plates. The repertoire was sequenced with immunoSEQ multiplex PCR; TCRdb's copy has only in-frame clones and lacks some. The repertoire holds 900,000 to 1,200,000 clones, with around 82% as singletons. This rearrangement joins TRBV19 to TRBJ1-4; D remains unclear. This sequence originates from a man aged 18 to 35 in good health. Some clones in this sample may be carry-over from other donors' samples. The specimen was memory CD4+ T cells from PBMCs. Subset defined: CD45RA-negative fraction. The CDR3 DNA reads TGTGCCAGTAGTACCGAGTGGGATGAAAAACTGTTTTTT. Translating gives CASSTEWDEKLFF.